One and the same sample provided the 25 T cell receptor beta chains below, sequenced in a study of blood T cell repertoires in COVID-19. Clones were read by immunoSEQ multiplex PCR, and TCRdb kept only the in-frame ones, dropping some. The table has 50,000 to 65,000 clones, around four fifths seen once. The specimen sequenced was peripheral blood. These receptors all come from a man in his 70s with acute or convalescent COVID-19.

The rearrangement links TRBV18 to TRBJ2-1, with 8 nucleotides matching TRBD2. The CDR3 loop spans 14 amino acids. Germline values: CDR1 KGHSH, CDR2 LQKENI. Trimming removed 6 bases from V and 5 bases from J; junction bases left unmatched: 6. The CDR3 DNA follows: TGTGCCAGCTCGCCTGCGGGAGGACACAATGAGCAGTTCTTC. Translated: CASSPAGGHNEQFF.

The genes are TRBV6-1 and TRBJ2-2, with D unclear. The CDR3 loop spans 14 amino acids. Between the trimmed V and J ends, which lost 1 base and 7 bases, there was a span of 10 bases. Per germline, CDR1 MNHNS and CDR2 SASEGT. The CDR3 loop reads CASSEVVVRGELFF. The CDR3 DNA follows: TGTGCCAGCAGTGAAGTAGTGGTACGCGGGGAGCTGTTTTTT.

The chain employs TRBV3-1 (or the pseudogene TRBV3-2) and TRBJ1-4, with TRBD1 as a possible D gene (5 bases). V lost 4 bases, J lost 8 bases, and 20 bases lay in between. Germline lookup yields CDR1 LGHDT and CDR2 YNNKEL (reference sequence). This CDR3 comprises 16 residues. CDR3 DNA: TGTGCCAGCAGCCGTTCTTTGGACACCGCATACGAAAAACTGTTTTTT. Translated: CASSRSLDTAYEKLFF.

This rearrangement joins TRBV7-2 to TRBJ1-5, with 8 bases fitting TRBD1. The CDR3 is made up of 15 amino acids. The V and J ends lost 5 bases and 6 bases, in that order; junction bases with no gene match: 9. Germline V gives CDR1 SGHTA, CDR2 FQGNSA. The CDR3 spells CASSPQTGEGQPQHF. The DNA of the CDR3 is TGTGCCAGCAGCCCTCAGACAGGGGAAGGTCAGCCCCAGCATTTT.

The CDR3 reads CASTYLGTVNTEAFF. In DNA form, the CDR3 reads TGTGCCAGTACCTATTTAGGGACAGTGAACACTGAAGCTTTCTTT. The V and J genes are TRBV19 and TRBJ1-1, with 7 bases fitting TRBD1. The CDR3 is 15 amino acids. CDR1 LNHDA and CDR2 SQIVND come from the germline V gene (reference sequence). J was trimmed by 0 bases and V by 7 bases; bases with no gene match: 8.

A few counts support this clone. The chain uses TRBV2 and TRBJ2-7; possibly TRBD1 for D (6 bases). This CDR3 spans 13 amino acids. Trimming removed 8 bases at V and 3 bases at J, with 14 bases between. Germline loops: CDR1 SNHLY, CDR2 FYNNEI. The CDR3 sequence is CASSGKGDYEQYF. In DNA, the CDR3 is TGTGCCAGCTCAGGAAAGGGGGACTACGAGCAGTACTTC.

This clone was detected once. V and J are TRBV5-1 and TRBJ2-7; TRBD1 is a possible D gene (5 bases). This CDR3 comprises 14 residues. Germline-derived CDR1 and CDR2 are SGHRS and YFSETQ. V was trimmed by 2 bases and J by 6 bases, leaving 15 bases between them. The CDR3 loop is CASSFQPRQSEQYF. As DNA, the CDR3 is TGCGCCAGCAGCTTTCAACCCAGACAGTCCGAGCAGTACTTC.

This chain joins TRBV11-2 and TRBJ1-1, with 11 positions matching TRBD1. Losses at the gene ends were 2 bases for V and 1 base for J; bases not matched to a gene: 6. Germline values: CDR1 SGHAT, CDR2 FQNNGV. This CDR3 is built from 17 residues. CDR3 sequence reads: CASSLIRDRGTNTEAFF. CDR3 in DNA: TGTGCCAGCAGCTTAATCCGGGACAGGGGGACGAACACTGAAGCTTTCTTT.

The chain couples TRBV6-2 or TRBV6-3 to TRBJ1-4, with D unclear. Trimming removed 5 bases from V and 7 bases from J, with 8 bases in between. This CDR3 is 12 amino acids long. Germline CDR1 and CDR2: MNHEY and SVGEGT. Here the CDR3 reads CASSRRSEKLFF. The CDR3, as DNA: TGTGCCAGCAGTCGACGGAGTGAAAAACTGTTTTTT.

The V and J genes are TRBV7-2 and TRBJ2-5, with D perhaps TRBD2 (5 bases). CDR3 size: 14 residues. Between the trimmed V and J ends, which lost 2 bases and 1 base, there was a span of 8 bases. Germline CDR1 is SGHTA and CDR2 is FQGNSA. CDR3 nucleotides: TGTGCCAGCAGCTTACGGCGGGTCCAAGAGACCCAGTACTTC. This translates into CASSLRRVQETQYF.

The V call is TRBV5-1, the J call TRBJ1-1; 10 positions agree with TRBD1. The V segment lost 4 bases and the J segment 0 bases; nucleotides outside the gene matches: 6. From germline, CDR1 is SGHRS and CDR2 YFSETQ. The CDR3 has 16 amino acids. As DNA, the CDR3 is TGCGCCAGCAGCCAGGGGACAGGGGCATTGAACACTGAAGCTTTCTTT. Amino acids: CASSQGTGALNTEAFF.

The chain uses TRBV29-1 and TRBJ2-5, with 11 bases aligning to TRBD2. Germline CDR1 reads SQVTM; CDR2 reads ANQGSEA. The CDR3 is 13 residues long. The trim removed 3 bases at V and 3 bases at J, leaving 0 bases unmatched. The CDR3 DNA is TGCAGCGTTGAGACTAGCGGGGAAGAGACCCAGTACTTC. Its translation is CSVETSGEETQYF.

The gene calls are TRBV19 and TRBJ2-5; 10 bases line up with TRBD1. The trim removed 6 bases at V and 1 base at J, leaving 2 bases unmatched. The CDR3 covers 14 residues. Germline values: CDR1 LNHDA, CDR2 SQIVND (reference sequence). The CDR3 here is CASRDRGFQETQYF. The DNA for the CDR3 is TGTGCCAGTAGGGACAGGGGGTTCCAAGAGACCCAGTACTTC.

In this sample, this clone turned up once. The V and J genes are TRBV5-1 and TRBJ2-7; D is undetermined. V was trimmed by 4 bases and J by 2 bases, leaving 13 bases between them. Germline V gives CDR1 SGHRS, CDR2 YFSETQ. CDR3 length: 14 amino acids. The CDR3, as DNA: TGCGCCAGCAGCCCCACCCCGGTGGCCTACGAGCAGTACTTC. Protein: CASSPTPVAYEQYF.

The chain is built from TRBV6-4 and TRBJ2-3, with 7 nucleotides matching TRBD2. The junction had 6 bases not matched to a gene; V was cut back by 5 bases and J by 1 base. The germline CDR1 and CDR2 sequences are MRHNA and SNTAGT. CDR3 length: 15 residues. The CDR3 loop reads CASSISGDGTDTQYF. CDR3 nucleotides: TGTGCCAGCAGTATAAGCGGGGACGGCACAGATACGCAGTATTTT.

The rearrangement joins TRBV18 to TRBJ2-1, with 9 bases identical to TRBD2. Per the germline V gene, CDR1 is KGHSH and CDR2 is LQKENI. This CDR3 has 16 residues. V was pared by 2 bases and J by 8 bases, with 10 bases of the junction left unmatched. The CDR3 nucleotides read TGTGCCAGCTCACCATCGGTAGCGGGGGCTGGGTATGAGCAGTTCTTC. Amino acids: CASSPSVAGAGYEQFF. Based on the CDR3 plus reference TRBV18 and TRBJ2-1, the full variable domain is NAGVMQNPRHLVRRRGQEARLRCSPMKGHSHVYWYRQLPEEGLKFMVYLQKENIIDESGMPKERFSAEFPKEGPSILRIQQVVRGDSAAYFCASSPSVAGAGYEQFFGPGTRLTVL.

This clone was seen only a few times. The genes are TRBV19 and TRBJ2-5; 11 bases are shared with TRBD2. V trimming: 5 bases; J trimming: 1 base; junction bases outside the gene matches: 3. The germline V gene has CDR1 LNHDA and CDR2 SQIVND (reference sequence). The CDR3 totals 15 residues. DNA of the CDR3: TGTGCCAGTAGTGTAGCGGGGGGGACCCAAGAGACCCAGTACTTC. Translation gives CASSVAGGTQETQYF. The full variable domain, rest sourced from reference TRBV19 and TRBJ2-5, is DGGITQSPKYLFRKEGQNVTLSCEQNLNHDAMYWYRQDPGQGLRLIYYSQIVNDFQKGDIAEGYSVSREKKESFPLTVTSAQKNPTAFYLCASSVAGGTQETQYFGPGTRLLVL.

The V and J genes are TRBV18 and TRBJ1-4, with TRBD1 matching over 8 bases. V was pared by 5 bases and J by 6 bases, with 2 bases of the junction left unmatched. CDR3 length: 13 amino acids. Germline lookup yields CDR1 KGHSH and CDR2 LQKENI. For the CDR3, the DNA is TGTGCCAGCTCAGTACAGGGGGATGAAAAACTGTTTTTT. Residues: CASSVQGDEKLFF.

This clone has more than one count but fewer than ten. The genes are TRBV12-3 or TRBV12-4 and TRBJ1-5; no firm D call. The CDR3 is made up of 12 amino acids. The V and J ends lost 7 bases and 5 bases respectively, with 9 bases between them. DNA for the CDR3: TGTGCCAGCAAAGAGGGAGATCAGCCCCAGCATTTT. Its protein is CASKEGDQPQHF.

The chain carries TRBV27 and TRBJ2-1, with 9 bases lining up with TRBD2. The CDR3 loop spans 17 amino acids. Trimming cost V 7 bases and J 0 bases; bases outside gene matches: 10. The germline V gene encodes CDR1 MNHEY and CDR2 SMNVEV (reference sequence). The CDR3 protein is CASKGAGGHYSYNEQFF. The CDR3 bases are TGTGCCAGCAAGGGGGCGGGGGGGCACTACTCCTACAATGAGCAGTTCTTC.

The genes are TRBV5-1 and TRBJ1-1, with 8 bases that match TRBD1. Germline-derived CDR1 and CDR2 are SGHRS and YFSETQ. The CDR3 covers 14 residues. Unmatched junction bases numbered 2, after V lost 3 bases and J lost 1 base. In DNA, the CDR3 is TGCGCCAGCAGCTCTGGACAGGGGAACACTGAAGCTTTCTTT. Protein sequence: CASSSGQGNTEAFF.

The table lists this clone with a count of one. The CDR3 DNA reads TGTGCCAGCAGTTTACTAGCGGGGTCCTACAATGAGCAGTTCTTC. It specifies CASSLLAGSYNEQFF. The V and J genes are TRBV27 and TRBJ2-1, with 9 positions matching TRBD2. The CDR3 is 15 residues long. The germline V gene encodes CDR1 MNHEY and CDR2 SMNVEV (reference sequence). V shed 2 bases and J 1 base; nucleotides not matched to a gene: 0.

The chain carries TRBV3-1 (or the pseudogene TRBV3-2) and TRBJ1-1; unclear D gene. Trimming cost V 4 bases and J 3 bases, with 12 bases left between them. The CDR3 loop spans 14 amino acids. Germline CDR1 and CDR2: LGHDT and YNNKEL (reference sequence). CDR3 nucleotide sequence: TGTGCCAGCAGCCGGGCCCGGTGGGACACTGAAGCTTTCTTT. This sequence encodes CASSRARWDTEAFF.

In DNA, the CDR3 is TGTGCCAGTAGTATAACAGGGATAGAGACCCAGTACTTC. Translating it yields CASSITGIETQYF. V is TRBV19 and J is TRBJ2-5; a possible D gene is TRBD1 (6 bases). Germline-derived CDR1 and CDR2 are LNHDA and SQIVND (reference sequence). The CDR3 has 13 residues. V was pared by 2 bases and J by 4 bases, with 8 bases between.

The chain carries TRBV6-1 and TRBJ1-4, with D uncertain. The V gene's germline CDR1 is MNHNS and CDR2 SASEGT. The CDR3 is 15 residues long. Trimming stripped 3 bases from V and 7 bases from J, with 15 bases between. The CDR3 loop is CASSEYHFPSEKLFF. The CDR3 bases are TGTGCCAGCAGTGAGTACCACTTCCCGTCTGAAAAACTGTTTTTT.